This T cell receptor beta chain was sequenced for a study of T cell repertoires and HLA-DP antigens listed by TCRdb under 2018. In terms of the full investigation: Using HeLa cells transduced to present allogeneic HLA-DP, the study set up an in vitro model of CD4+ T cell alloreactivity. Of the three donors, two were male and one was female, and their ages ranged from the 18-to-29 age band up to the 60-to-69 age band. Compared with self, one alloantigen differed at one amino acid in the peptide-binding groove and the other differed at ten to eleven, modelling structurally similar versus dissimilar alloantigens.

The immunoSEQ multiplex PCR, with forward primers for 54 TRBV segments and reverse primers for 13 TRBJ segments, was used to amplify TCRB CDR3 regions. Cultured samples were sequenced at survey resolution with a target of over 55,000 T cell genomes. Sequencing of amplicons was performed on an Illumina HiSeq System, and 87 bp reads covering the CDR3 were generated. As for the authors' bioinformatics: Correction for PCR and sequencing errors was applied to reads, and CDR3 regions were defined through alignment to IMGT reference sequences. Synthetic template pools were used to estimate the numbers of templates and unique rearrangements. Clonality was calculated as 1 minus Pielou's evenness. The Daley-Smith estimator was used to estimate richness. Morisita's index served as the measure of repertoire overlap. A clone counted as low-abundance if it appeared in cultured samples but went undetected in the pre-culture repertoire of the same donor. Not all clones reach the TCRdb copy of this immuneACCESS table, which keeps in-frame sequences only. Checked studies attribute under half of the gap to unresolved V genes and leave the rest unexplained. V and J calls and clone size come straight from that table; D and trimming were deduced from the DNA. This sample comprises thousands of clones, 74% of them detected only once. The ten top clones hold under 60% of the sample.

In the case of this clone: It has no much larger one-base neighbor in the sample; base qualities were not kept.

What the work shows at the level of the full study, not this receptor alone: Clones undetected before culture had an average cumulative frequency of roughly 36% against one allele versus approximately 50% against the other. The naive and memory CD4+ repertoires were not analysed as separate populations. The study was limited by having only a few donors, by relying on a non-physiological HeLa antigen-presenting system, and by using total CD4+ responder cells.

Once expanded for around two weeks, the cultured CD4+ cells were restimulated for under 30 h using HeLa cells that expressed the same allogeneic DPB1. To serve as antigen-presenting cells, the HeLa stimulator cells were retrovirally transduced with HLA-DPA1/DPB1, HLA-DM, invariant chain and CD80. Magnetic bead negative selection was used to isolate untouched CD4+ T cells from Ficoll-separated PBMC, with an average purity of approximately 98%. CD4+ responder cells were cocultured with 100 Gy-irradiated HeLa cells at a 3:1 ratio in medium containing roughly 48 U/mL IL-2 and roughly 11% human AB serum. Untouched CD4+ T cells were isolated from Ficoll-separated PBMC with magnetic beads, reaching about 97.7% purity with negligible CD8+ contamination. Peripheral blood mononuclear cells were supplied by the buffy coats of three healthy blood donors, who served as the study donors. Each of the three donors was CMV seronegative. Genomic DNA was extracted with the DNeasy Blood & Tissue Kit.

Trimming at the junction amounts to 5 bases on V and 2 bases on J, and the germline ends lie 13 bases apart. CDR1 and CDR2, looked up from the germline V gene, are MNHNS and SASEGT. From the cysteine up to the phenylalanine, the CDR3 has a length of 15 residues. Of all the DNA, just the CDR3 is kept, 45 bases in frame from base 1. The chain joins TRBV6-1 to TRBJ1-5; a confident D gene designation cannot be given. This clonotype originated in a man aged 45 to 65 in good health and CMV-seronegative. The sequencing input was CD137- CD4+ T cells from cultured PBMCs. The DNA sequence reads TGTGCCAGCAGTAGCGGAGGGTCGGGCAATCAGCCCCAGCATTTT. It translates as CASSSGGSGNQPQHF.